This TCR beta chain emerged from a study of Graves' ophthalmopathy and Graves' hyperthyroidism. Overall study: Hyperthyroidism is called stable when no ophthalmopathy develops within 18 months of follow-up.

Among the exclusions were patients with other autoimmune diseases, uncontrolled infections, pregnancy or lactation. Clinical symptoms, serum thyroxine, TRAb, thyroid ultrasound and orbital computed tomography formed the basis of diagnosis. Regarding this clonotype: What it recognizes is unknown.

Amplified TCR beta CDR3 regions were obtained using RNA transcripts as template. HTBI primers primed a first-round RT-PCR, and a second-round multiplex PCR followed. TCRdb reanalysed the multiplex PCR reads using MiXCR and keeps one entry per CDR3 protein. The sample has approximately 540,000 distinct CDR3 sequences, less than 45% seen once; the top ten hold about 4%. Study-level points and caveats: Thyroid clonotypes that were expanded above 0.001 frequency mostly also appeared in blood.

Sequencing used peripheral blood or thyroid tissue (not recorded which). The TCR originated in an adult man with Graves' hyperthyroidism.

The DNA for the CDR3 is TGTGCCAGCAGTGAATCCATAATGGCCAAAAACATTCAGTACTTC. It yields the protein CASSESIMAKNIQYF. The V and J genes are TRBV2 and TRBJ2-4, with D unclear. CDR1 is SNHLY and CDR2 is FYNNEI in the germline V gene. The V and J ends lost 2 bases and 1 base respectively, with 9 bases between them. The length of the CDR3 is 15 residues.